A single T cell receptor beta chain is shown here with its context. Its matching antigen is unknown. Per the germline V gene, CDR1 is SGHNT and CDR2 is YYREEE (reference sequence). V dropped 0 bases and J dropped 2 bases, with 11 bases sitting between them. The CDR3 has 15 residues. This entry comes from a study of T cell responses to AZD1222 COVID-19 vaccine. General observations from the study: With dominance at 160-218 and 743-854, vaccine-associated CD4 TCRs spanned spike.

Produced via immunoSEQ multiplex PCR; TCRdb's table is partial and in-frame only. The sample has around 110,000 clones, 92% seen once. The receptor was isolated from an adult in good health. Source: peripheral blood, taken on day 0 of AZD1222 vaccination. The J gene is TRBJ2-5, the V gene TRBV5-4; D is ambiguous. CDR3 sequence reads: CASSLDTGLQETQYF. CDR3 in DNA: TGTGCCAGCAGCTTGGATACGGGTCTACAAGAGACCCAGTACTTC. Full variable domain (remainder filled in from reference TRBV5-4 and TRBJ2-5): ETGVTQSPTHLIKTRGQQVTLRCSSQSGHNTVSWYQQALGQGPQFIFQYYREEENGRGNFPPRFSGLQFPNYSSELNVNALELDDSALYLCASSLDTGLQETQYFGPGTRLLVL.